One sample yielded the 14 T cell receptor beta chains listed below, sequenced in a study of T cell repertoires in cytomegalovirus infection. Their target antigens are unknown. TCRdb processed the reads anew with MiXCR; each CDR3 protein has one entry. The data contain around 900,000 distinct CDR3 sequences, approximately 31% of them seen just once; the ten biggest clones take up 13%. The sequenced sample was cultured CD8+ T cells from PBMCs, obtained from culture after CMV antigen stimulation. Receptor source: a human donor in good health (CMV status not recorded). Some clones in this sample may be carry-over from other donors' samples.

This clonotype has at least ten counts. This chain links TRBV6-1 with TRBJ2-1; 9 bases map to TRBD1. This CDR3 has 15 amino acids. Per germline, CDR1 MNHNS and CDR2 SASEGT. J was trimmed by 4 bases and V by 4 bases; bases with no gene match: 5. The CDR3 DNA is TGTGCCAGCAGTGCCCGGGACAGGGCGTACAATGAGCAGTTCTTC. Its protein is CASSARDRAYNEQFF.

This clonotype has just a few counts. The J gene is TRBJ2-5, the V gene TRBV6-2 or TRBV6-3; D remains ambiguous. This CDR3 has 15 amino acids. V was pared by 1 base and J by 4 bases, with 13 bases between. Per the germline V gene, CDR1 is MNHEY and CDR2 is SVGEGT. CDR3 nucleotides: TGTGCCAGCAGTTACTTTAACAAACCCCCAGAGACCCAGTACTTC. Translating it yields CASSYFNKPPETQYF.

This clonotype appeared many times. The chain combines TRBV12-3 or TRBV12-4 with TRBJ2-2; 9 bases agree with TRBD2. J lost 0 bases, V lost 7 bases, and 3 bases had no gene match. This CDR3 spans 15 amino acids. The DNA of the CDR3 is TGTGCCAGCACAGGACTAGCGACGAACACCGGGGAGCTGTTTTTT. It is translated as CASTGLATNTGELFF.

This chain connects TRBV2 to TRBJ2-3, with a weak D call TRBD1 (6 bases). The germline V gene encodes CDR1 SNHLY and CDR2 FYNNEI. The CDR3 is made up of 14 amino acids. V lost 2 bases, J lost 4 bases, and 10 bases lay in between. CDR3 in DNA: TGTGCCAGCAGTGAATATCCAGGGGCAGATACGCAGTATTTT. This translates into CASSEYPGADTQYF.

This clonotype showed up many times. V and J are TRBV10-3 and TRBJ1-6; unclear D gene. Germline assignment: CDR1 ENHRY and CDR2 SYGVKD. V lost 6 bases, J lost 10 bases, and 13 bases lay in between. The CDR3 runs 13 residues. The CDR3 sequence: CAIRGGEKSPLHF. CDR3 DNA sequence: TGTGCCATCAGAGGCGGGGAGAAGTCACCCCTCCACTTT.

This clonotype appeared a few times. V usage is TRBV10-3 and J usage is TRBJ2-6; D not certain. V was clipped by 1 base and J by 1 base, with 8 bases between them. The CDR3 loop spans 16 amino acids. Germline CDR1 reads ENHRY; CDR2 reads SYGVKD. The CDR3 reads CAISEFSGSGANVLTF. The CDR3 DNA reads TGTGCCATCAGTGAGTTTTCGGGTTCTGGGGCCAACGTCCTGACTTTC.

This clonotype showed up just a few times. J is TRBJ2-5 and V is TRBV29-1, with TRBD2 identical over 13 bases. Germline CDR1 is SQVTM and CDR2 is ANQGSEA. The CDR3 totals 14 residues. V gave up 6 bases and J gave up 5 bases; unmatched junction bases: 6. The CDR3, as DNA: TGCAGCGTAGCACTAGCGGGGGGGTGGGAGACCCAGTACTTC. This translates into CSVALAGGWETQYF.

The chain links TRBV28 to TRBJ2-3; the match to TRBD2 covers 12 bases. J lost 2 bases, V lost 5 bases, and 8 bases had no gene match. In germline, CDR1 is MDHEN, CDR2 SYDVKM. The CDR3 is made up of 17 amino acids. CDR3 sequence (DNA): TGTGCCAGCAGTCCCTGGACTAGCGGGGCAAACACAGATACGCAGTATTTT. Its protein is CASSPWTSGANTDTQYF.

Regarding this clonotype: This sequence may be a read error, since a much larger clone differs from it by one base. The gene calls are TRBV7-2 and TRBJ2-1; weak D call: TRBD2 (5 bases). V was clipped by 7 bases and J by 4 bases, with 14 bases between them. The CDR3 is 14 amino acids. CDR1 is SGHTA and CDR2 is FQGNSA in the germline V gene. In DNA, the CDR3 is TGTGCCAGCACCATTAACGGGGTTTACAATGAGCAGTTCTTC. This sequence encodes CASTINGVYNEQFF. The whole variable domain, filled in from reference TRBV7-2 and TRBJ2-1, reads GAGVSQSPSNKVTEKGKDVELRCDPISGHTALYWYRQSLGQGLEFLIYFQGNSAPDKSGLPSDRFSAERTGGSVSTLTIQRTQQEDSAVYLCASTINGVYNEQFFGPGTRLTVL.

At least ten counts were recorded for this clonotype. V is TRBV7-9 and J is TRBJ2-7, with D tentatively TRBD1 (6 bases). Germline CDR1 is SEHNR and CDR2 is FQNEAQ (reference sequence). Trimming removed 5 bases from V and 7 bases from J, with 12 bases in between. The CDR3 has 12 amino acids. In DNA, the CDR3 is TGTGCCAGCAGCCGTGTAACAGGGGAGCAGTACGTC. This gives the protein CASSRVTGEQYV.

J is TRBJ2-2 and V is TRBV14; 11 bases are a match to TRBD1. The CDR3 covers 17 residues. The ends lost 4 bases at V and 0 bases at J; junction bases unmatched: 4. The germline CDR1 and CDR2 sequences are SGHDN and FVKESK. The CDR3 is CASSPRTGGSNTGELFF. The CDR3 DNA reads as TGTGCCAGCAGCCCAAGGACAGGGGGCTCGAACACCGGGGAGCTGTTTTTT.

The V call is TRBV2, the J call TRBJ2-1; maybe TRBD2 (6 bases). Between the trimmed V and J ends, which lost 1 base and 7 bases, there was a span of 17 bases. The CDR3 runs to 16 residues. Germline lookup yields CDR1 SNHLY and CDR2 FYNNEI. CDR3 sequence (DNA): TGTGCCAGCAGTGAAGGTTGGAGGGTATTCGAGAATGAGCAGTTCTTC. Its protein product is CASSEGWRVFENEQFF.

This clonotype showed up many times. V is TRBV7-8 and J is TRBJ1-2, with D unclear. Looked up from germline, CDR1 is SGHVS and CDR2 is FQNEAQ. The CDR3 length is 16 residues. The V and J ends lost 0 bases and 1 base respectively, with 12 bases between them. The DNA for the CDR3 is TGTGCCAGCAGCTTAGCGTTGGGTTACGATAACTATGGCTACACCTTC. Encoded protein: CASSLALGYDNYGYTF.

The chain recombines TRBV6-5 with TRBJ2-7; D ambiguous. Germline values: CDR1 MNHEY, CDR2 SVGAGI. The CDR3 totals 14 residues. V dropped 4 bases and J dropped 1 base, with 11 bases sitting between them. CDR3 bases: TGTGCCAGCAGTTCCGACACGGAGTCCTACGAGCAGTACTTC. This encodes CASSSDTESYEQYF.